These 27 T cell receptor beta chains originate from one sample sequenced in a study of T cells in Graves' hyperthyroidism and ophthalmopathy. Amplified regions were TCR beta CDR3 sequences from RNA transcripts. TCR CDR3 regions were first amplified by RT-PCR with HTBI primers. In TCRdb, the multiplex PCR reads were re-called with MiXCR into one record per CDR3 protein. This sample has a few hundred thousand distinct CDR3 sequences, with less than 15% found just once. Input material: blood. The receptors derive from a woman between 35 and 50 years old with Graves' hyperthyroidism.

The J gene is TRBJ2-1, the V gene TRBV9; a possible D gene is TRBD2 (6 bases). Trimming shortened V by 3 bases and J by 0 bases, and 10 bases separated the two germline ends. The length of the CDR3 is 15 residues. The germline CDR1 and CDR2 sequences are SGDLS and YYNGEE. CDR3 amino acids: CASSATSSSYNEQFF. CDR3 coding DNA: TGTGCCAGCAGCGCGACTAGTAGCTCCTACAATGAGCAGTTCTTC.

This clonotype has at least ten counts. V gene TRBV24-1 combines with J gene TRBJ2-2; TRBD2 might be the D (5 bases). CDR3 length: 14 residues. Germline CDR1 and CDR2: KGHDR and SFDVKD. Trimming pared 5 bases from V and 1 base from J, leaving 7 bases between. The CDR3 DNA is TGTGCCACCAGTGTGAGCGGGAACACCGGGGAGCTGTTTTTT. Encoded protein: CATSVSGNTGELFF.

This clonotype has ten or more counts. The chain joins TRBV20-1 to TRBJ2-5; no definite D call. The CDR3 runs to 11 residues. Trimming cost V 5 bases and J 0 bases, with 4 bases left between them. The germline CDR1 and CDR2 sequences are DFQATT and SNEGSKA (reference sequence). CDR3 amino acids: CSALNQETQYF. The CDR3 DNA reads as TGCAGTGCTTTAAACCAAGAGACCCAGTACTTC.

The rearrangement uses TRBV5-1 and TRBJ2-3; unclear D gene. CDR3 size: 14 residues. V was cut by 1 base and J by 4 bases, with 10 bases left in between. The germline V gene encodes CDR1 SGHRS and CDR2 YFSETQ. The DNA of the CDR3 is TGCGCCAGCAGCTTGTCGGTCTCGGCAGATACGCAGTATTTT. Translated, it gives CASSLSVSADTQYF.

There are many counts of this clonotype. V and J are TRBV14 and TRBJ2-7; 8 nucleotides match TRBD2. Germline CDR1 reads SGHDN; CDR2 reads FVKESK. The CDR3 length is 19 residues. V lost 0 bases to trimming and J lost 0 bases; unmatched junction nucleotides: 13. CDR3 in DNA: TGTGCCAGCAGCCAAGAGGCTAGCGGGCTTTTCCCCGTCTCCTACGAGCAGTACTTC. This gives the protein CASSQEASGLFPVSYEQYF.

V usage is TRBV7-9 and J usage is TRBJ2-3, with TRBD1 matching over 9 bases. The germline CDR1 and CDR2 sequences are SEHNR and FQNEAQ (reference sequence). This CDR3 is 14 amino acids long. V was clipped by 5 bases and J by 5 bases; unmatched bases: 5. The CDR3 nucleotides are TGTGCCAGCAGCCGCCCGACAGGGGGAGATACGCAGTATTTT. It specifies CASSRPTGGDTQYF.

This clonotype was seen repeatedly, ten times or more. The J gene is TRBJ1-2, the V gene TRBV2; D is unclear. The CDR3 loop spans 14 amino acids. CDR1 is SNHLY and CDR2 is FYNNEI in the germline V gene. The V and J ends lost 2 bases and 2 bases respectively, with 9 bases between them. The CDR3 sequence: CASSEQEGNYGYTF. The DNA of the CDR3 is TGTGCCAGCAGTGAACAGGAGGGCAACTATGGCTACACCTTC.

The sample holds many counts of this clonotype. The V gene is TRBV2, the J gene TRBJ1-1; D remains ambiguous. The CDR3 totals 12 residues. The germline gives CDR1 SNHLY, CDR2 FYNNEI. V was shortened by 6 bases and J by 7 bases, with 12 bases between the two germline ends. CDR3 sequence: CASSATILEAFF. The CDR3 region has the DNA TGTGCCAGCAGCGCGACAATACTTGAAGCTTTCTTT.

This clonotype was counted many times. The gene calls are TRBV28 and TRBJ2-1; a possible D gene is TRBD1 (6 bases). CDR1 and CDR2 (germline): MDHEN, SYDVKM. The CDR3 extends over 15 amino acids. Trimming shortened V by 5 bases and J by 7 bases, and 18 bases separated the two germline ends. The CDR3 DNA follows: TGTGCCAGCAGTACCCCAGGGGCTTCAGGTAATGAGCAGTTCTTC. It specifies CASSTPGASGNEQFF.

The rearrangement joins TRBV12-5 to TRBJ2-5; 9 bases align to TRBD2. V lost 6 bases, J lost 5 bases, and 10 bases stayed unmatched. Germline loops: CDR1 LGHNT, CDR2 FRNRAP. The CDR3 sequence is 15 residues long. CDR3 coding DNA: TGTGCTAGTGGGCCCGGGACTAGCATGTCGGAGACCCAGTACTTC. Translation gives CASGPGTSMSETQYF.

V and J are TRBV20-1 and TRBJ1-5, with a tentative D call TRBD1 (6 bases). V was shortened by 5 bases and J by 0 bases, with 11 bases between the two germline ends. Germline V lookup: CDR1 DFQATT, CDR2 SNEGSKA (reference sequence). This CDR3 has 14 amino acids. CDR3 sequence (DNA): TGCAGTGCTGGACAGAGCGATAGCAATCAGCCCCAGCATTTT. It codes for CSAGQSDSNQPQHF.

With respect to this clonotype: With a much larger clone just one base away, this may be a read error. This chain uses TRBV5-1 with TRBJ2-7; no definite D call. The CDR3 loop spans 15 amino acids. The germline CDR1 and CDR2 sequences are SGHRS and YFSETQ. The DNA of the CDR3 is TGCGCCAGCAGCTTGGAGACGGCGAGCTCCTACGGGCAGTACTTC. The encoded protein is CASSLETASSYGQYF.

DNA for the CDR3: TGTGCCAGCAGCTTAGATACCTATGAGCAGTTCTTC. Protein sequence: CASSLDTYEQFF. The chain recombines TRBV7-2 with TRBJ2-1; D is unresolved. Germline V CDR1 and CDR2: SGHTA, FQGNSA. CDR3 size: 12 residues. Trimming pared 1 base from V and 8 bases from J, leaving 6 bases between.

The chain employs TRBV6-4 and TRBJ2-7; 7 nucleotides match TRBD2. CDR3 length: 14 amino acids. Per germline, CDR1 MRHNA and CDR2 SNTAGT. Trimming took 7 bases from V and 0 from J; bases not matched to a gene: 6. The CDR3 DNA is TGTGCCAGCAAGTGGGGACTAAGCTCCTACGAGCAGTACTTC. It yields the protein CASKWGLSSYEQYF.

This clonotype was seen many times. The chain has TRBV5-1 and TRBJ1-2; 9 positions agree with TRBD1. The CDR3 sequence is 14 residues long. Germline CDR1 and CDR2: SGHRS and YFSETQ. V shed 4 bases and J 4 bases; nucleotides not matched to a gene: 5. The CDR3 bases are TGCGCCAGCAGCATCGACAGGGGGTCCTATGGCTACACCTTC. Amino acids: CASSIDRGSYGYTF.

The chain employs TRBV29-1 and TRBJ1-5; weak D call: TRBD1 (5 bases). The CDR3 has 14 residues. Between the trimmed V and J ends, which lost 4 bases and 4 bases, there was a span of 14 bases. CDR1 and CDR2 from the germline V gene are SQVTM and ANQGSEA. CDR3 sequence: CSVGVGTGNQPQHF. The CDR3 region has the DNA TGCAGCGTTGGGGTTGGGACGGGTAATCAGCCCCAGCATTTT. Looking up the rest from reference TRBV29-1 and TRBJ1-5 gives the full variable domain: SAVISQKPSRDICQRGTSLTIQCQVDSQVTMMFWYRQQPGQSLTLIATANQGSEATYESGFVIDKFPISRPNLTFSTLTVSNMSPEDSSIYLCSVGVGTGNQPQHFGDGTRLSIL.

There are a few counts of this clonotype. The chain couples TRBV20-1 to TRBJ1-2; D gene uncertain. Looked up from germline, CDR1 is DFQATT and CDR2 is SNEGSKA (reference sequence). This CDR3 is 14 amino acids long. V was clipped by 0 bases and J by 6 bases, with 14 bases between them. Written as DNA, the CDR3 is TGCAGTGCTAGAGATTCGGGAATCCGTCATGGCTACACCTTC. Amino acid sequence: CSARDSGIRHGYTF.

This clonotype was observed many times. This chain joins TRBV28 and TRBJ1-5; D ambiguous. The germline V gene encodes CDR1 MDHEN and CDR2 SYDVKM. The CDR3 is 11 amino acids. V dropped 6 bases and J dropped 10 bases, with 10 bases sitting between them. The CDR3 nucleotides are TGTGCCAGCAGCCATCGCCAACCCCAGCATTTT. This codes for CASSHRQPQHF.

The chain recombines TRBV30 with TRBJ1-5; D is possibly TRBD1 (5 bases). CDR3 length: 16 amino acids. Germline-derived CDR1 and CDR2 are GTSNPN and SVGIG (reference sequence). Trimming took off 3 bases at V and 4 bases at J, with 19 bases between the two ends. The CDR3 is CAWSQNPGTPNQPQHF. The CDR3 DNA is TGTGCCTGGAGCCAAAACCCCGGGACCCCGAATCAGCCCCAGCATTTT.

The sample holds many counts of this clonotype. V usage is TRBV13 and J usage is TRBJ2-7, with TRBD1 identical over 8 bases. The length of the CDR3 is 15 residues. Germline V gene sequence: CDR1 PRHDT, CDR2 FYEKMQ (reference sequence). V lost 5 bases and J lost 4; bases outside the gene matches: 10. The CDR3 DNA follows: TGTGCCAGCAGCACCGGACAGGGTCCCAATTACGAGCAGTACTTC. It codes for CASSTGQGPNYEQYF.

This clonotype showed up many times. The rearrangement uses TRBV5-8 and TRBJ1-4; a possible D gene is TRBD1 (5 bases). CDR1 and CDR2 from the germline V gene are SGHTS and YDEGEE. The CDR3 has 14 residues. V was clipped by 3 bases and J by 11 bases, with 17 bases between them. CDR3 sequence reads: CASSSQGGLEKLFF. As DNA, the CDR3 is TGTGCCAGCAGCTCTCAGGGTGGTCTAGAGAAACTGTTTTTT.

In its sample, this clonotype was seen many times. CDR3 DNA sequence: TGCGCCAGCAGCTCCCTAGCGGAGACCTACAATGAGCAGTTCTTC. Translating it yields CASSSLAETYNEQFF. The chain employs TRBV5-1 and TRBJ2-1; 7 bases align to TRBD2. The CDR3 covers 15 residues. From germline, CDR1 is SGHRS and CDR2 YFSETQ. J was trimmed by 2 bases and V by 3 bases; bases with no gene match: 5.

This clonotype was found many times. This chain uses TRBV28 with TRBJ2-3, with 7 bases aligning to TRBD1. The CDR3 covers 14 residues. Losses at the gene ends were 6 bases for V and 2 bases for J; bases not matched to a gene: 5. Germline CDR1 reads MDHEN; CDR2 reads SYDVKM. The CDR3 nucleotides are TGTGCCAGCAGGAGGGGGCATTTCACAGATACGCAGTATTTT. Translated: CASRRGHFTDTQYF.

At least ten counts were recorded for this clonotype. V is TRBV7-2 and J is TRBJ2-1; tentative D call: TRBD2 (6 bases). The germline V gene encodes CDR1 SGHTA and CDR2 FQGNSA. Trimming removed 4 bases from V and 8 bases from J, with 12 bases in between. The CDR3 covers 13 residues. CDR3 residues: CASSSGTGDEQFF. The CDR3 coding sequence is TGTGCCAGCAGCTCCGGGACTGGTGATGAGCAGTTCTTC.

With regard to this clonotype: Since a much larger clone is just one base distant, this may be a read error. The chain recombines TRBV2 with TRBJ2-3; possibly TRBD1 for D (6 bases). Trimming pared 7 bases from V and 2 bases from J, leaving 10 bases between. This CDR3 spans 13 amino acids. CDR1 is SNHLY and CDR2 is FYNNEI in the germline V gene. The CDR3 DNA sequence: TGTGCCAGCAAGAGACAGGTCACAGATACGCAGTATTTT. This sequence encodes CASKRQVTDTQYF.

This chain uses TRBV25-1 with TRBJ1-3, with D unclear. This CDR3 has 15 amino acids. The V gene lost 4 bases and the J gene lost 0 bases, with 10 bases spanning the gap. Per the germline V gene, CDR1 is MGHDK and CDR2 is SYGVNS. CDR3 DNA: TGTGCCAGCAGTGCCCCTGGGGTCTCTGGAAACACCATATATTTT. This encodes CASSAPGVSGNTIYF.

The sample holds a few counts of this clonotype. The rearrangement joins TRBV20-1 to TRBJ2-2, with D maybe TRBD2 (6 bases). Germline CDR1 DFQATT, CDR2 SNEGSKA (reference sequence). The CDR3 consists of 14 residues. V was trimmed by 6 bases and J by 0 bases, leaving 11 bases between them. DNA of the CDR3: TGCAGTGCCTCCGGCGGGACGAACACCGGGGAGCTGTTTTTT. Residues: CSASGGTNTGELFF.